The 20 T cell receptor beta chains below were found in one sample sequenced in a study of siplizumab effects on memory and regulatory T cells. Clones were read by immunoSEQ multiplex PCR, and TCRdb kept only the in-frame ones, dropping some. The sample includes more than 75,000 clones, around 97% of them seen just once. What was sequenced was naive CD4+ T cells sorted from blood. Receptor source: a human donor in good health.

This chain uses TRBV9 with TRBJ1-2; D call uncertain. The germline V and J ends were trimmed by 3 bases and 5 bases, with 14 bases remaining between them. CDR3 size: 14 residues. Germline V gene sequence: CDR1 SGDLS, CDR2 YYNGEE. CDR3 residues: CASSEGLGIYGYTF. The CDR3 nucleotides are TGTGCCAGCAGCGAAGGGCTAGGGATATATGGCTACACCTTC.

J is TRBJ1-3 and V is TRBV21-1. TRBV21-1 is classified as a pseudogene. CDR3 size: 12 residues. This chain's CDR3 is CASSRRTDTIYF. The DNA for the CDR3 is TGTGCCAGCAGCAGGCGAACGGACACCATATATTTT.

This rearrangement joins TRBV28 to TRBJ2-4, with D perhaps matching TRBD1 (6 bases). Per germline, CDR1 MDHEN and CDR2 SYDVKM. Trimming removed 3 bases from V and 3 bases from J, with 18 bases in between. This CDR3 has 17 amino acids. CDR3 in DNA: TGTGCCAGCAGTTTTAGCGCGCAGGGGTTCGACAAAAACATTCAGTACTTC. Residues: CASSFSAQGFDKNIQYF.

The V gene is TRBV6-4, the J gene TRBJ2-1; 7 nucleotides match TRBD2. The CDR3 spans 13 residues. Germline V gene sequence: CDR1 MRHNA, CDR2 SNTAGT. Losses at the gene ends were 3 bases for V and 12 bases for J; bases not matched to a gene: 8. The CDR3 here is CASSESSGLVQFF. Written as DNA, the CDR3 is TGTGCCAGCAGTGAATCTAGCGGTTTGGTGCAGTTCTTC.

The rearrangement links TRBV6-5 to TRBJ1-4; tentative D call: TRBD1 (6 bases). Germline CDR1 and CDR2: MNHEY and SVGAGI. Trimming pared 7 bases from V and 7 bases from J, leaving 16 bases between. The CDR3 has 14 residues. This CDR3 is CASTSRGFGEKLFF. CDR3 bases: TGTGCCAGCACCTCCAGGGGTTTCGGTGAAAAACTGTTTTTT.

This chain connects TRBV5-4 to TRBJ1-1; tentative D call: TRBD1 (5 bases). Germline V gives CDR1 SGHNT, CDR2 YYREEE (reference sequence). Trimming removed 3 bases from V and 1 base from J, with 13 bases in between. There are 15 residues in the CDR3. CDR3 nucleotides: TGTGCCAGCAGCTCTGGGACTACCCAGAACACTGAAGCTTTCTTT. Protein product: CASSSGTTQNTEAFF.

This chain uses TRBV18 with TRBJ2-7; D unresolved. Germline V gene data show CDR1 as KGHSH and CDR2 as LQKENI. Trimming took 5 bases from V and 0 from J, leaving 11 bases between them. The CDR3 has 14 amino acids. CDR3 nucleotides: TGTGCCAGCTCAACATTGGCTCCCTCCTACGAGCAGTACTTC. This codes for CASSTLAPSYEQYF. Full variable domain (outside the CDR3, taken from reference TRBV18 and TRBJ2-7): NAGVMQNPRHLVRRRGQEARLRCSPMKGHSHVYWYRQLPEEGLKFMVYLQKENIIDESGMPKERFSAEFPKEGPSILRIQQVVRGDSAAYFCASSTLAPSYEQYFGPGTRLTVT.

The V gene is TRBV6-6, the J gene TRBJ2-7; D perhaps matches TRBD1 (6 bases). Trimming took 6 bases from V and 1 from J, leaving 10 bases between them. The CDR3 runs 13 residues. Germline CDR1 MNHNY, CDR2 SVGAGI (reference sequence). The CDR3 DNA follows: TGTGCCAGCAGGGACAGTACTTCCTACGAGCAGTACTTC. Residues: CASRDSTSYEQYF.

This clone was counted a single time. The genes are TRBV7-9 and TRBJ1-2; no definite D call. Germline CDR1 and CDR2: SEHNR and FQNEAQ (reference sequence). The ends were cut back, 6 bases at V and 0 bases at J, with 20 bases in the middle. The CDR3 is made up of 17 amino acids. CDR3 amino acids: CASSNDFYGKANYGYTF. The CDR3, as DNA: TGTGCCAGCAGTAACGACTTTTACGGCAAAGCTAACTATGGCTACACCTTC. The entire variable domain, with the rest obtained from reference TRBV7-9 and TRBJ1-2, is as follows: DTGVSQNPRHKITKRGQNVTFRCDPISEHNRLYWYRQTLGQGPEFLTYFQNEAQLEKSRLLSDRFSAERPKGSFSTLEIQRTEQGDSAMYLCASSNDFYGKANYGYTFGSGTRLTVV.

The V call is TRBV5-1, the J call TRBJ2-1; no clear D gene. Per germline, CDR1 SGHRS and CDR2 YFSETQ. Trimming removed 0 bases at V and 6 bases at J, with 4 bases between. The CDR3 runs to 12 residues. The chain's CDR3 is CASSLVSNEQFF. The CDR3 DNA reads as TGCGCCAGCAGCTTGGTAAGCAATGAGCAGTTCTTC. Filled out from reference TRBV5-1 and TRBJ2-1, the complete variable domain reads KAGVTQTPRYLIKTRGQQVTLSCSPISGHRSVSWYQQTPGQGLQFLFEYFSETQRNKGNFPGRFSGRQFSNSRSEMNVSTLELGDSALYLCASSLVSNEQFFGPGTRLTVL.

The chain employs TRBV12-5 and TRBJ1-5; a possible D gene is TRBD1 (6 bases). Trimming took off 0 bases at V and 0 bases at J, with 18 bases between the two ends. CDR3 size: 19 residues. Germline values: CDR1 LGHNT, CDR2 FRNRAP. The CDR3 protein is CASGLVHRGPPDSNQPQHF. For the CDR3, the DNA is TGTGCTAGTGGTTTGGTACACCGGGGGCCTCCGGATAGCAATCAGCCCCAGCATTTT. Based on the CDR3 plus reference TRBV12-5 and TRBJ1-5, the full variable domain is DARVTQTPRHKVTEMGQEVTMRCQPILGHNTVFWYRQTMMQGLELLAYFRNRAPLDDSGMPKDRFSAEMPDATLATLKIQPSEPRDSAVYFCASGLVHRGPPDSNQPQHFGDGTRLSIL.

The chain carries TRBV5-1 and TRBJ1-1; D unclear. The V and J ends lost 0 bases and 1 base respectively, with 7 bases between them. From germline, CDR1 is SGHRS and CDR2 YFSETQ. The CDR3 covers 14 residues. The chain's CDR3 is CASSLEGTNTEAFF. CDR3 nucleotide sequence: TGCGCCAGCAGCTTGGAGGGCACGAACACTGAAGCTTTCTTT. Filled out from reference TRBV5-1 and TRBJ1-1, the complete variable domain reads KAGVTQTPRYLIKTRGQQVTLSCSPISGHRSVSWYQQTPGQGLQFLFEYFSETQRNKGNFPGRFSGRQFSNSRSEMNVSTLELGDSALYLCASSLEGTNTEAFFGQGTRLTVV.

This rearrangement joins TRBV6-5 to TRBJ2-7; D is ambiguous. Trimming shortened V by 4 bases and J by 7 bases, and 11 bases separated the two germline ends. The germline V gene has CDR1 MNHEY and CDR2 SVGAGI. The CDR3 sequence is 12 residues long. The CDR3 DNA reads as TGTGCCAGCAGTTTCGAACGAAAGGAGCAGTACTTC. Protein sequence: CASSFERKEQYF.

The chain recombines TRBV18 with TRBJ1-2, with TRBD1 matching 8 bases. In germline, CDR1 is KGHSH, CDR2 LQKENI. The CDR3 runs 14 residues. The V segment lost 2 bases and the J segment 8 bases; nucleotides outside the gene matches: 7. CDR3 in amino acids: CASSPSGGMEGYTF. The CDR3 nucleotides read TGTGCCAGCTCACCATCAGGGGGCATGGAGGGCTACACCTTC. The entire variable domain, with the rest obtained from reference TRBV18 and TRBJ1-2, is as follows: NAGVMQNPRHLVRRRGQEARLRCSPMKGHSHVYWYRQLPEEGLKFMVYLQKENIIDESGMPKERFSAEFPKEGPSILRIQQVVRGDSAAYFCASSPSGGMEGYTFGSGTRLTVV.

This chain joins TRBV7-2 and TRBJ2-4; D is ambiguous. Germline CDR1 is SGHTA and CDR2 is FQGNSA. Trimming stripped 3 bases from V and 4 bases from J, with 7 bases between. The CDR3 is 13 amino acids. CDR3 DNA sequence: TGTGCCAGCAGCTTCGACTTGAAAAACATTCAGTACTTC. The encoded protein is CASSFDLKNIQYF.

This chain uses TRBV10-1 with TRBJ2-4, with TRBD2 identical over 8 bases. Trimming cost V 7 bases and J 0 bases; bases outside gene matches: 8. CDR1 and CDR2 from the germline V gene are WNHNN and SYGVQD (reference sequence). The CDR3 loop spans 16 amino acids. CDR3 DNA: TGCGCCAGCAACAAAGCGGGGGAGCTAGCCAAAAACATTCAGTACTTC. Its protein is CASNKAGELAKNIQYF.

The chain employs TRBV18 and TRBJ2-7, with a weak D call TRBD2 (6 bases). The CDR3 consists of 12 residues. Germline CDR1 is KGHSH and CDR2 is LQKENI. V was cut by 4 bases and J by 5 bases, with 9 bases left in between. The CDR3 DNA is TGTGCCAGCTCACTATGGAGGGACGAGCAGTACTTC. Translating gives CASSLWRDEQYF.

The chain uses TRBV9 and TRBJ2-1; 9 nucleotides align to TRBD2. The germline V gene encodes CDR1 SGDLS and CDR2 YYNGEE. This CDR3 is 18 amino acids long. The J segment lost 2 bases and the V segment lost 3 bases, leaving 12 bases of the junction unmatched. CDR3 loop: CASSDSSPGLATYNEQFF. The DNA of the CDR3 is TGTGCCAGCAGCGATAGCTCTCCCGGACTAGCGACCTACAATGAGCAGTTCTTC. Using reference TRBV9 and TRBJ2-1 for the parts outside the CDR3, the full variable domain is DSGVTQTPKHLITATGQRVTLRCSPRSGDLSVYWYQQSLDQGLQFLIQYYNGEERAKGNILERFSAQQFPDLHSELNLSSLELGDSALYFCASSDSSPGLATYNEQFFGPGTRLTVL.

The CDR3 loop is CASSEVSAANTGELFF. The CDR3 DNA reads TGTGCCAGCAGTGAGGTGTCGGCAGCGAACACCGGGGAGCTGTTTTTT. The V call is TRBV9, the J call TRBJ2-2; D unresolved. Per germline, CDR1 SGDLS and CDR2 YYNGEE. V was shortened by 5 bases and J by 0 bases, with 14 bases between the two germline ends. The CDR3 extends over 16 amino acids.

Turning to this clone: A read error may produce the germline difference seen at one junction end. The chain is built from TRBV15 and TRBJ1-1; D gene ambiguous. Germline CDR1 and CDR2: LNHNV and YYDKDF (reference sequence). The length of the CDR3 is 14 residues. The CDR3 loop is CATGRNRLNTEAFF. CDR3 bases: TGTGCCACCGGCAGAAACCGACTGAACACTGAAGCTTTCTTT.